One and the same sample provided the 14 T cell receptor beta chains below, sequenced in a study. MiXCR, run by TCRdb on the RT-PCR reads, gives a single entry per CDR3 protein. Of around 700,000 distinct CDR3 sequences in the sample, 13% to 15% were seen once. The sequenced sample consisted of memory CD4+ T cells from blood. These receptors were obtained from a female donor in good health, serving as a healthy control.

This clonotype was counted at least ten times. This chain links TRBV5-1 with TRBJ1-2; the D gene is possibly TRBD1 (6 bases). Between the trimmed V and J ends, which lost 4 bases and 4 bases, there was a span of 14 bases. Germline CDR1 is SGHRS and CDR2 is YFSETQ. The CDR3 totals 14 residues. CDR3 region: CASSPGQTRYGYTF. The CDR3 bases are TGCGCCAGCAGCCCTGGACAGACTCGCTATGGCTACACCTTC.

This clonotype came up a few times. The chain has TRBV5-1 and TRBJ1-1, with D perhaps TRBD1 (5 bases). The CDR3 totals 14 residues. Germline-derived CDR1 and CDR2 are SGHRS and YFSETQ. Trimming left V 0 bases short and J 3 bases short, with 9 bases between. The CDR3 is CASSLADSYTEAFF. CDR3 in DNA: TGCGCCAGCAGCTTGGCAGACAGTTACACTGAAGCTTTCTTT.

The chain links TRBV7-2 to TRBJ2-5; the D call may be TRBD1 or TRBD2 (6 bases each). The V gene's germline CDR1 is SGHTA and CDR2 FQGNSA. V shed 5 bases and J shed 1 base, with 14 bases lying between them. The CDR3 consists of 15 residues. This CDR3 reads CASSHSWGAQETQYF. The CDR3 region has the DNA TGTGCCAGCAGCCACTCCTGGGGGGCCCAAGAGACCCAGTACTTC.

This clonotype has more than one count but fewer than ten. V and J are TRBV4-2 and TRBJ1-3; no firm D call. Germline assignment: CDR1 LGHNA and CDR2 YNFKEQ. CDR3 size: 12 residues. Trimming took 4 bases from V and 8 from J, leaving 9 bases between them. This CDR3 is CASSPHWDTIYF. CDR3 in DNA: TGTGCCAGCAGCCCTCATTGGGACACCATATATTTT.

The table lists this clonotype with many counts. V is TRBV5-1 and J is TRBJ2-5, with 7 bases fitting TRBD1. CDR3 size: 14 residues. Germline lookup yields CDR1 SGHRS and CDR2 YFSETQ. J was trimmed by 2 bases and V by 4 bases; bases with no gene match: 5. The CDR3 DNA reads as TGCGCCAGCAGCGACCTCAGGGGGCAAGAGACCCAGTACTTC. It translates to CASSDLRGQETQYF. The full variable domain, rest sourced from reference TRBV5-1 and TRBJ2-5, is KAGVTQTPRYLIKTRGQQVTLSCSPISGHRSVSWYQQTPGQGLQFLFEYFSETQRNKGNFPGRFSGRQFSNSRSEMNVSTLELGDSALYLCASSDLRGQETQYFGPGTRLLVL.

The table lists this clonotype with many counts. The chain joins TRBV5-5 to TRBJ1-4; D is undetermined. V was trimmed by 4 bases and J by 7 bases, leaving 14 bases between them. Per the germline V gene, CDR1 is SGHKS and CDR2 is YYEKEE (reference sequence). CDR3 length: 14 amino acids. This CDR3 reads CASSLGLSGEKLFF. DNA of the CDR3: TGTGCCAGCAGCCTGGGCCTTAGTGGTGAAAAACTGTTTTTT.

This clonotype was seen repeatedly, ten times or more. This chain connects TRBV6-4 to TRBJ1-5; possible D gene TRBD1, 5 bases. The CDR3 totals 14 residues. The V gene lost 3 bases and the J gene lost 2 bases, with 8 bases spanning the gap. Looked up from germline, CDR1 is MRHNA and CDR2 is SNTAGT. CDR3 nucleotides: TGTGCCAGCAGTGAGGCGGGGGGCAATCAGCCCCAGCATTTT. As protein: CASSEAGGNQPQHF.

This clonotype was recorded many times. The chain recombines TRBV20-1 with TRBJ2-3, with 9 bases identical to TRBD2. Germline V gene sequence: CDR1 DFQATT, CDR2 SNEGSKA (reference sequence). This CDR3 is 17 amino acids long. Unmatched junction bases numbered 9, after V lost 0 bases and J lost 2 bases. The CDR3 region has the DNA TGCAGTGCTAGAGATCGGACTGCGGGGGGGTCCACAGATACGCAGTATTTT. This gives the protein CSARDRTAGGSTDTQYF.

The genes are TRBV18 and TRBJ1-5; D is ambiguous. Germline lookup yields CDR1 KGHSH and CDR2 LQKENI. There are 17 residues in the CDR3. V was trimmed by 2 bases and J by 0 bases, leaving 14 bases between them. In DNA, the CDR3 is TGTGCCAGCTCACCAGCGGGGTCAAAGGGTAGCAATCAGCCCCAGCATTTT. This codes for CASSPAGSKGSNQPQHF.

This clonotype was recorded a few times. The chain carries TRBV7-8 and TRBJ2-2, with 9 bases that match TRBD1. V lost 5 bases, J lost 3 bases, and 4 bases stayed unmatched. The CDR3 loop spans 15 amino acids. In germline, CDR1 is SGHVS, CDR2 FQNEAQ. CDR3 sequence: CASSKTGGYTGELFF. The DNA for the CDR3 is TGTGCCAGCAGCAAGACAGGGGGGTACACCGGGGAGCTGTTTTTT.

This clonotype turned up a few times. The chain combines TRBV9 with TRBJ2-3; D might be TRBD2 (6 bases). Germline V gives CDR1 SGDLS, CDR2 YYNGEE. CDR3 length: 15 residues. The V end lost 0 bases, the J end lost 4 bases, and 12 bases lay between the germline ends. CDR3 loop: CASSVAAGISDTQYF. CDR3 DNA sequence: TGTGCCAGCAGCGTAGCGGCGGGAATTTCAGATACGCAGTATTTT.

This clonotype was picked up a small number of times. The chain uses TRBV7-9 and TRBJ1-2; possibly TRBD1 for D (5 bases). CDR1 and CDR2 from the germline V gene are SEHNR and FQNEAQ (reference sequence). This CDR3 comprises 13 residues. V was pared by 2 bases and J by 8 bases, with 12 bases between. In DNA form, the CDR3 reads TGTGCCAGCAGCTTACTCGACAGCGACGGCTACACCTTC. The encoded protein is CASSLLDSDGYTF.

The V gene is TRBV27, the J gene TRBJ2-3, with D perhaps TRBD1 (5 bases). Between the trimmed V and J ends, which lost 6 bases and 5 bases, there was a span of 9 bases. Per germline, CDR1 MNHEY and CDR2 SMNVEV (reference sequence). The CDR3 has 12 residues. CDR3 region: CASRGPVDTQYF. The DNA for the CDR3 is TGTGCCAGCAGGGGGCCAGTAGATACGCAGTATTTT.

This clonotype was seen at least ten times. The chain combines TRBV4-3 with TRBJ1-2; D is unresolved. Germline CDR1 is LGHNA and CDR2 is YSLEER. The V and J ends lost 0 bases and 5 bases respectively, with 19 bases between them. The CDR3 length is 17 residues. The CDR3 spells CASSQEVSQTAVYGYTF. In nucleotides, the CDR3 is TGCGCCAGCAGCCAAGAGGTCTCGCAGACGGCCGTTTATGGCTACACCTTC.